This T cell receptor (beta chain) was profiled in a study of control samples from healthy donors and cancer patients. Germline CDR1 reads MDHEN; CDR2 reads SYDVKM. V was trimmed by 7 bases and J by 2 bases, leaving 14 bases between them. The CDR3 is made up of 14 amino acids. Libraries were prepared by immunoSEQ multiplex PCR; TCRdb keeps only in-frame clonotypes and omits some of them. The table shows about 180,000 clones, with approximately 94% occurring only once. Sequenced: blood. This TCR derives from a man aged 25-45 years in good health. The V gene is TRBV28, the J gene TRBJ1-2; a weak D match, TRBD1 (5 bases). CDR3 DNA sequence: TGTGCCAGCACCGCTGACAGTTTAAACTATGGCTACACCTTC. Amino acids: CASTADSLNYGYTF.